This T cell receptor beta chain is drawn from a study of blood T cell repertoires in COVID-19 (dated by TCRdb to the early 2020s). Looking at the study overall: Samples from collaborators originated in the United States, Italy and Spain and spanned both the acute and convalescent phases of COVID-19. The prospective study material was composed of cDNA or gDNA derived from T cells, B-cell-depleted T cells, or PBMCs. Nearly every sample came with metadata listing a de-identified subject ID, COVID-19 status, age in years and sex. Where available, HLA class I and class II types were taken from metadata supplied by the sample provider and were not determined by assay-based typing. The dataset comprised deeply sampled blood TCRbeta repertoires from subjects exposed to, actively infected with, or recovered from COVID-19. The samples were drawn from two sources: the first 160 participants of the ongoing ImmuneRACE study, and 950 to 1,500 subjects contributed by 6 global collaborators. The repertoires were released in a freely available public database meant as a resource for research on the immune response to SARS-CoV-2. General conclusions and limits of the study: Clinical and demographic metadata were provided uncurated, with the amount varying by source and participant.

Collaborating institutions collected whole blood in K2EDTA tubes following their own protocols. For TCRbeta analysis, collaborators shipped samples as frozen whole blood, isolated PBMCs, or DNA extracted from either of those sample types. Measured from the cysteine to the phenylalanine, the CDR3 is 21 residues long. The read is trimmed to its CDR3 DNA, 63 bases read in frame from base 1. The germline V gene encodes CDR1 ENHRY and CDR2 SYGVKD. Compared with germline, V lacks 3 bases and J lacks 3 bases; bases without a gene match: 12. About this clone: This receptor's antigen is unknown. No qualities accompany the bases; no much larger clone lies one base away.

TCRbeta CDR3 regions were amplified from genomic DNA using the immunoSEQ Assay, a bias-controlled multiplex PCR. The study's processing was this. Nucleated cell counts per sample were estimated from amplification of reference gene primers within the assay. To quantify the absolute abundance of each unique TCRbeta CDR3 rearrangement, sequence reads were collapsed and filtered. For each sample, productive Simpson clonality was calculated as the square root of Simpson's diversity index across productive rearrangements. TCRdb's version of the immuneACCESS table is confined to in-frame rearrangements and falls short of the full clone set. An unresolved V gene accounts for under half of the shortfall where checked; the remainder is of unknown origin. Clone size and V and J calls were adopted from that table, with D and trimming inferred from the DNA. The sample data list around 190,000 clones, and approximately 86% of these were observed just once. About 8.6% of the sample belongs to the ten largest clones.

The sequence links TRBV10-3 to TRBJ2-6; 15 bases in the middle match TRBD2. This clonotype originated in a man aged 45-65 years with active or convalescent COVID-19. The sequencing sample was made of peripheral blood. The DNA reads as follows: TGTGCCATCAGTGAAGGACTAGCGGGAGGGCCCTCGTTTAGTGGGGCCAACGTCCTGACTTTC. It codes for CAISEGLAGGPSFSGANVLTF.